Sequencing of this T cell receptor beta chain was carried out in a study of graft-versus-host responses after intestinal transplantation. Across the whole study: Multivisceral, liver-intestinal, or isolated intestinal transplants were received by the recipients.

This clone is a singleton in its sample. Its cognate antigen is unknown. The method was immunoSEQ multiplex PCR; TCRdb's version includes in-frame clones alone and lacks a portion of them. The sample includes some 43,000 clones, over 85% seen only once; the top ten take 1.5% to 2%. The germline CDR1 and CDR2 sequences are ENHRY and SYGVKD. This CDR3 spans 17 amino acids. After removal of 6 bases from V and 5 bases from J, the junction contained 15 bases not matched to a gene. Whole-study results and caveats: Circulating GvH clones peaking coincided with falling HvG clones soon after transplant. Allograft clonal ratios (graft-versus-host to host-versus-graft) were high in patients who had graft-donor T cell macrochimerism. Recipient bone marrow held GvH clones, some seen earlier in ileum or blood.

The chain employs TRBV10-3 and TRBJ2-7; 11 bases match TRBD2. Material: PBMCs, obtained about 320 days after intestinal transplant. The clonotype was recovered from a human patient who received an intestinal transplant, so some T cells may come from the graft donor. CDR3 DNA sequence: TGTGCCATCAGCCGAAACCCCGGGACTAGCGGTATACACGAGCAGTACTTC. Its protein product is CAISRNPGTSGIHEQYF.